This T cell receptor beta chain was retrieved from a study of blood T cell repertoires in COVID-19. CDR1 is SGHTA, CDR2 FQGNSA, per germline. Germline trimming cut 4 bases from V and 3 bases from J; bases unmatched to any gene: 7. CDR3 length equals 16 residues. The repertoire was sequenced with immunoSEQ multiplex PCR; TCRdb's copy has only in-frame clones and lacks some. The data contain about 74,000 clones, 70% to 80% of them singletons. This receptor was identified in a man between 70 and 80 years old with acute or convalescent COVID-19. V gene TRBV7-2 combines with J gene TRBJ2-7; 12 positions agree with TRBD2. The specimen sequenced was peripheral blood. The CDR3 bases are TGTGCCAGCAGCTCCGGTGGGGGACTAGCGGGCTACGAGCAGTACTTC. It yields the protein CASSSGGGLAGYEQYF. Variable domain in full (rest from reference TRBV7-2 and TRBJ2-7): GAGVSQSPSNKVTEKGKDVELRCDPISGHTALYWYRQSLGQGLEFLIYFQGNSAPDKSGLPSDRFSAERTGGSVSTLTIQRTQQEDSAVYLCASSSGGGLAGYEQYFGPGTRLTVT.